Presented here are 10 T cell receptor beta chains from one specimen sequenced in a study of shared clonotypes between healthy human individuals (dated by TCRdb to the early 2020s). The protocol used for the library was the immunoSEQ multiplex PCR assay. TCRdb took this table from immuneACCESS and kept in-frame rearrangements with V and J called. Such tables lack part of the clones; where checked against another copy, unresolved V genes explain under half of the gap, and the rest is unexplained. This sample holds a few million clones; around 90% were observed only once. Of the sample, roughly 0.14% is held by the ten largest clones. Source material: naive CD4+ T cells sorted from blood. This specimen's cell subset or site label, interpreted: CD45RA+ positively selected. All receptors come from a man younger than 35 in good health.

CDR3 in amino acids: CASSLAPQYNEQFF. The DNA of the CDR3 is TGCGCCAGCAGCTTGGCCCCGCAGTACAATGAGCAGTTCTTC. The chain carries TRBV5-1 and TRBJ2-1, with D uncertain. V gave up 0 bases and J gave up 4 bases, with 8 bases separating them. This CDR3 comprises 14 residues. From germline, CDR1 is SGHRS and CDR2 YFSETQ.

The rearrangement links TRBV14 to TRBJ2-2; D not certain. The CDR3 extends over 15 amino acids. Trimming removed 0 bases at V and 5 bases at J, with 10 bases between. Germline assignment: CDR1 SGHDN and CDR2 FVKESK. The chain's CDR3 is CASSQDLLQTGELFF. CDR3 nucleotide sequence: TGTGCCAGCAGCCAAGATTTACTTCAAACCGGGGAGCTGTTTTTT.

The V gene is TRBV5-4, the J gene TRBJ2-3; D gene ambiguous. The CDR3 runs 14 residues. In germline, CDR1 is SGHNT, CDR2 YYREEE (reference sequence). V was shortened by 1 base and J by 6 bases, with 12 bases between the two germline ends. CDR3 sequence reads: CASSLSPETDTQYF. CDR3 DNA: TGTGCCAGCAGCTTGTCCCCCGAGACGGATACGCAGTATTTT.

The rearrangement joins TRBV7-3 to TRBJ2-3, with 8 positions matching TRBD2. J gave up 4 bases and V 5 bases, and 11 bases lay outside the gene matches. Per the germline V gene, CDR1 is SGHTA and CDR2 is FQGTGA. The CDR3 extends over 16 amino acids. This CDR3 reads CASSAPGLDFSDTQYF. CDR3 coding DNA: TGTGCCAGCAGCGCTCCGGGACTAGATTTTTCAGATACGCAGTATTTT.

The chain combines TRBV29-1 with TRBJ1-1, with a tentative D call TRBD1 (5 bases). Trimming took off 5 bases at V and 8 bases at J, with 12 bases between the two ends. Germline V gene lookup returns CDR1 SQVTM and CDR2 ANQGSEA. The CDR3 has 11 residues. CDR3 coding DNA: TGCAGCGTTTCCGGGACCTTAGAAGCTTTCTTT. It encodes CSVSGTLEAFF.

CDR3: CASSEFELAGVTDTQYF. CDR3 coding DNA: TGCGCCAGCAGTGAATTTGAGCTAGCGGGAGTTACAGATACGCAGTATTTT. This chain links TRBV10-2 with TRBJ2-3; TRBD2 agrees at 10 bases. Germline loops: CDR1 WSHSY, CDR2 SAAADI. The junction had 9 bases not matched to a gene; V was cut back by 3 bases and J by 3 bases. The length of the CDR3 is 17 residues.

The chain uses TRBV27 and TRBJ1-2, with D possibly being TRBD1 (6 bases). V was cut by 4 bases and J by 2 bases, with 11 bases left in between. Germline CDR1 and CDR2: MNHEY and SMNVEV (reference sequence). This CDR3 comprises 14 residues. The CDR3 DNA is TGTGCCAGCAGTTCCGGACAGCGGAACTATGGCTACACCTTC. Translation: CASSSGQRNYGYTF.

The rearrangement uses TRBV6-1 and TRBJ1-2; no clear D. V lost 2 bases and J lost 0, with 13 bases in between. Per germline, CDR1 MNHNS and CDR2 SASEGT. The CDR3 contains 16 residues. CDR3 sequence (DNA): TGTGCCAGCAGTGAACTCGGGCCAACTACTAACTATGGCTACACCTTC. As protein: CASSELGPTTNYGYTF.

This rearrangement joins TRBV7-2 to TRBJ1-1; D uncertain. Deletions cut 6 bases from V and 0 bases from J, with 8 bases between. The germline V gene has CDR1 SGHTA and CDR2 FQGNSA. The CDR3 totals 13 residues. DNA for the CDR3: TGTGCCAGCAGAGAGGGAGTGAACACTGAAGCTTTCTTT. Its translation is CASREGVNTEAFF.

V gene TRBV6-5 combines with J gene TRBJ2-1; D possibly corresponds to TRBD2 (5 bases). Germline-derived CDR1 and CDR2 are MNHEY and SVGAGI. The CDR3 runs to 14 residues. Trimming pared 6 bases from V and 2 bases from J, leaving 11 bases between. This chain's CDR3 is CASRGGGTYNEQFF. CDR3 nucleotide sequence: TGTGCCAGCAGAGGAGGTGGCACCTACAATGAGCAGTTCTTC.